This is a list of T cell receptor beta chains from one sample in a study of type 1 regulatory T cells. Using its own MiXCR run on the reads, TCRdb lists one record per CDR3 protein. The table lists roughly 68,000 distinct CDR3 sequences, 55% to 80% of them singletons. The antigens of these receptors remain unknown. Sequenced material: cultured T cells, either the whole culture or a sorted T cell fraction (not recorded which). Receptors originate from a human donor in good health. Both conserved end residues are part of each CDR3. The order of the fields is CDR3 DNA, CDR3 protein, clone size, D gene, V gene, J gene. The D gene is left open where the match is weak. Where a row states a size, it is once, few, many or the class of an expanded clone; other rows omit it.

CDR3nt: TGCAGTGCTAGTCAGGGGGCGCTTCCATTTACTGAAGCTTTCTTT
CDR3aa: CSASQGALPFTEAFF
abundance: -
d_gene: TRBD1
v_gene: TRBV20-1
j_gene: TRBJ1-1

CDR3nt: TGTGCCACCAGTGATGCGGACACGGCGAGCACAGATACGCAGTATTTT
CDR3aa: CATSDADTASTDTQYF
abundance: few
d_gene: -
v_gene: TRBV24-1
j_gene: TRBJ2-3

CDR3nt: TGCGCCAGCAGTGATCAGGGACTAGTCACCGGGGAGCTGTTTTTT
CDR3aa: CASSDQGLVTGELFF
abundance: few
d_gene: TRBD2
v_gene: TRBV10-2
j_gene: TRBJ2-2

CDR3nt: TGTGCCACCAGTGATCTGTCCGGGGCACGCAATGAGCAGTTCTTC
CDR3aa: CATSDLSGARNEQFF
abundance: -
d_gene: -
v_gene: TRBV24-1
j_gene: TRBJ2-1

CDR3nt: TGTGCCAGCAGCTTAGGAGGTGGGGCCTACGAGCAGTACTTC
CDR3aa: CASSLGGGAYEQYF
abundance: -
d_gene: -
v_gene: TRBV11-3
j_gene: TRBJ2-7

CDR3nt: TGTGCCAGCTCGGCTGACAGGGGGCGTCAGCCCCAGCATTTT
CDR3aa: CASSADRGRQPQHF
abundance: -
d_gene: TRBD1
v_gene: TRBV18
j_gene: TRBJ1-5

CDR3nt: TGTGCCAGCAGTCCCACGGTACTAGCGGGACGCACAGATACGCAGTATTTT
CDR3aa: CASSPTVLAGRTDTQYF
abundance: -
d_gene: TRBD2
v_gene: TRBV12-3/TRBV12-4
j_gene: TRBJ2-3

CDR3nt: TGTGCCAGCTCTCCTGGGACAGGTAATCAGCCCCAGCATTTT
CDR3aa: CASSPGTGNQPQHF
abundance: -
d_gene: TRBD1
v_gene: TRBV18
j_gene: TRBJ1-5

CDR3nt: TGCAGTGCTAGAGTTGGTTTCAATCAGCCCCAGCATTTT
CDR3aa: CSARVGFNQPQHF
abundance: -
d_gene: -
v_gene: TRBV20-1
j_gene: TRBJ1-5

CDR3nt: TGCAGTGCTAGACCCAGCTCTTCCTACAATGAGCAGTTCTTC
CDR3aa: CSARPSSSYNEQFF
abundance: -
d_gene: -
v_gene: TRBV20-1
j_gene: TRBJ2-1

CDR3nt: TGTGCCAGCAGCCCGACTAATCACAATGAGCAGTTCTTC
CDR3aa: CASSPTNHNEQFF
abundance: -
d_gene: -
v_gene: TRBV7-2
j_gene: TRBJ2-1

CDR3nt: TGTGCCAGCAGTGCCGGGAGGGGAGGCACAGATACGCAGTATTTT
CDR3aa: CASSAGRGGTDTQYF
abundance: once
d_gene: TRBD2
v_gene: TRBV2
j_gene: TRBJ2-3

CDR3nt: TGCAGTGCCGATGGGGTGCACGAGCAGTACTTC
CDR3aa: CSADGVHEQYF
abundance: -
d_gene: -
v_gene: TRBV20-1
j_gene: TRBJ2-7

CDR3nt: TGCAGTGCTAGACTAGCGGGAAACACAGATACGCAGTATTTT
CDR3aa: CSARLAGNTDTQYF
abundance: few
d_gene: TRBD2
v_gene: TRBV20-1
j_gene: TRBJ2-3

CDR3nt: TGCGCCAGCAGCTGGGACAGGGCCAGAGGCCGGGGGGCCAACGTCCTGACTTTC
CDR3aa: CASSWDRARGRGANVLTF
abundance: -
d_gene: TRBD1
v_gene: TRBV5-1
j_gene: TRBJ2-6

CDR3nt: TGCAGTGCTTTGAAGGGGAAAGCCGATGAGCAGTTCTTC
CDR3aa: CSALKGKADEQFF
abundance: many
d_gene: -
v_gene: TRBV20-1
j_gene: TRBJ2-1

CDR3nt: TGTGCCGCCGAGCGGGAGGGTGAGCAGTTCTTC
CDR3aa: CAAEREGEQFF
abundance: -
d_gene: TRBD2
v_gene: TRBV7-9
j_gene: TRBJ2-1

CDR3nt: TGTGCCAGCAGCTTAGCTGGCGGGAGGACCTACAATGAGCAGTTCTTC
CDR3aa: CASSLAGGRTYNEQFF
abundance: -
d_gene: TRBD2
v_gene: TRBV7-9
j_gene: TRBJ2-1

CDR3nt: TGCAGTGCTAGAGATGGCGGGAGGGCCCTTAGCGGGGAGCTGTTTTTT
CDR3aa: CSARDGGRALSGELFF
abundance: -
d_gene: TRBD2
v_gene: TRBV20-1
j_gene: TRBJ2-2

CDR3nt: TGTGCCAGCAGCCAGGGGCAGTCCCAAGAGACCCAGTACTTC
CDR3aa: CASSQGQSQETQYF
abundance: -
d_gene: -
v_gene: TRBV3-1
j_gene: TRBJ2-5

CDR3nt: TGCAGTGCTAGGCTAGCAGCGAGGGAGCAGTACTTC
CDR3aa: CSARLAAREQYF
abundance: -
d_gene: -
v_gene: TRBV20-1
j_gene: TRBJ2-7

CDR3nt: TGTGCCAGCAGTCAGGGACTAGCGGGAAGAGGTGAGCAGTTCTTC
CDR3aa: CASSQGLAGRGEQFF
abundance: -
d_gene: TRBD2
v_gene: TRBV12-3/TRBV12-4
j_gene: TRBJ2-1

CDR3nt: TGTGCCAGCAGGCGGACTAGCGGAATCTACAATGAGCAGTTCTTC
CDR3aa: CASRRTSGIYNEQFF
abundance: -
d_gene: TRBD2
v_gene: TRBV2
j_gene: TRBJ2-1

CDR3nt: TGTGCCAGCAGTGGAGGGGGTGGAGGGTATGCTGAAGCTTTCTTT
CDR3aa: CASSGGGGGYAEAFF
abundance: once
d_gene: -
v_gene: TRBV28
j_gene: TRBJ1-1

CDR3nt: TGTGCCATCAGGGGGATAGCGGGGAACACCGGGGAGCTGTTTTTT
CDR3aa: CAIRGIAGNTGELFF
abundance: few
d_gene: TRBD2
v_gene: TRBV10-3
j_gene: TRBJ2-2

CDR3nt: TGCAGTGCTCCGAACTATGGGCTCTCTCGGGGACTAGCCAAAAACATTCAGTACTTC
CDR3aa: CSAPNYGLSRGLAKNIQYF
abundance: -
d_gene: -
v_gene: TRBV20-1
j_gene: TRBJ2-4

CDR3nt: TGCAGTGCTAGACCCGAACTAGCGGGAGGGCTCTACGAGCAGTACTTC
CDR3aa: CSARPELAGGLYEQYF
abundance: medium-sized
d_gene: TRBD2
v_gene: TRBV20-1
j_gene: TRBJ2-7

CDR3nt: TGTGCCAGCAGCGCGGAAGTCGAGACCCAGTACTTC
CDR3aa: CASSAEVETQYF
abundance: -
d_gene: -
v_gene: TRBV11-2
j_gene: TRBJ2-5

CDR3nt: TGTGCCAGCAGTGCCCCCAGTCAAGAGACCCAGTACTTC
CDR3aa: CASSAPSQETQYF
abundance: -
d_gene: -
v_gene: TRBV27
j_gene: TRBJ2-5

CDR3nt: TGTGCCAGCAGTTACACCCCGGGACAGATCTCCTACGAGCAGTACTTC
CDR3aa: CASSYTPGQISYEQYF
abundance: -
d_gene: TRBD1
v_gene: TRBV6-2/TRBV6-3
j_gene: TRBJ2-7

CDR3nt: TGTGCCAGCAGTTTAGGTCTCTTCAGACACCAAGACAAGGCAGATACGCAGTATTTT
CDR3aa: CASSLGLFRHQDKADTQYF
abundance: -
d_gene: -
v_gene: TRBV27
j_gene: TRBJ2-3

CDR3nt: TGTGCCAGCAGCCTACAGGGGAAGGCGGACACCGGGGAGCTGTTTTTT
CDR3aa: CASSLQGKADTGELFF
abundance: once
d_gene: TRBD1
v_gene: TRBV9
j_gene: TRBJ2-2

CDR3nt: TGCGCCAGCAGCTTGGCCCCGATGCCTCAAGAGACCCAGTACTTC
CDR3aa: CASSLAPMPQETQYF
abundance: few
d_gene: -
v_gene: TRBV5-1
j_gene: TRBJ2-5

CDR3nt: TGTGCCAGCAGTTCGAACCCAGGGATTTTGGGAGAAGCTTTCTTT
CDR3aa: CASSSNPGILGEAFF
abundance: once
d_gene: -
v_gene: TRBV27
j_gene: TRBJ1-1

CDR3nt: TGTGCCAGCAGCTTAAGCGGCCCTTTTAATGAGCAGTTCTTC
CDR3aa: CASSLSGPFNEQFF
abundance: -
d_gene: -
v_gene: TRBV7-8
j_gene: TRBJ2-1

CDR3nt: TGTGCCAGCAGCAAACAGTTTTGTGAGCAGTTCTTC
CDR3aa: CASSKQFCEQFF
abundance: few
d_gene: -
v_gene: TRBV21-1
j_gene: TRBJ2-1

CDR3nt: TGTGCCAGCAGCCGGACTAGCGGGAGTGGGTACGAGCAGTACTTC
CDR3aa: CASSRTSGSGYEQYF
abundance: -
d_gene: TRBD2
v_gene: TRBV12-3/TRBV12-4
j_gene: TRBJ2-7

CDR3nt: TGTGCCAGCAGCCACTGGACTAGCCCAGATACGCAGTATTTT
CDR3aa: CASSHWTSPDTQYF
abundance: -
d_gene: TRBD2
v_gene: TRBV5-4
j_gene: TRBJ2-3

CDR3nt: TGTGCCAGCAGTTACCCCCCGGGGGGTCTGAACACTGAAGCTTTCTTT
CDR3aa: CASSYPPGGLNTEAFF
abundance: -
d_gene: -
v_gene: TRBV6-2/TRBV6-3
j_gene: TRBJ1-1

CDR3nt: TGTGCCAGCAGCTTATCGCCAGCCAACAATGAGCAGTTCTTC
CDR3aa: CASSLSPANNEQFF
abundance: -
d_gene: -
v_gene: TRBV7-2
j_gene: TRBJ2-1

CDR3nt: TGTGCCAGCACCAAAGGGACAGGGGTGACTGAAGCTTTCTTT
CDR3aa: CASTKGTGVTEAFF
abundance: few
d_gene: TRBD1
v_gene: TRBV6-2/TRBV6-3
j_gene: TRBJ1-1

CDR3nt: TGTGCCAGCAGTCCAATGGGGTCACACGCCAAAAACATTCAGTACTTC
CDR3aa: CASSPMGSHAKNIQYF
abundance: -
d_gene: -
v_gene: TRBV27
j_gene: TRBJ2-4

CDR3nt: TGTGCCAGCAGTTTTGATAGATTGTCTCAGCCCCAGCATTTT
CDR3aa: CASSFDRLSQPQHF
abundance: few
d_gene: -
v_gene: TRBV12-3/TRBV12-4
j_gene: TRBJ1-5

CDR3nt: TGTGCCAGCAGGAGGGAGCGGGACGCCTCTCAAGAGACCCAGTACTTC
CDR3aa: CASRRERDASQETQYF
abundance: once
d_gene: TRBD2
v_gene: TRBV7-2
j_gene: TRBJ2-5

CDR3nt: TGTGCCAGCAGCCAAGCCGGGGCCTTGAACACTGAAGCTTTCTTT
CDR3aa: CASSQAGALNTEAFF
abundance: few
d_gene: -
v_gene: TRBV3-1
j_gene: TRBJ1-1

CDR3nt: TGCGCCAGCAGAAAGACAGCGGACGAGGCTTTCTTT
CDR3aa: CASRKTADEAFF
abundance: few
d_gene: -
v_gene: TRBV5-1
j_gene: TRBJ1-1

CDR3nt: TGTGCCAGCAGTTTCAGGGGTAATGGGTCTGGGGCCAACGTCCTGACTTTC
CDR3aa: CASSFRGNGSGANVLTF
abundance: -
d_gene: -
v_gene: TRBV12-3/TRBV12-4
j_gene: TRBJ2-6

CDR3nt: TGTGCCAGCAGCCCGCGAGGGACAGCGAGCCAGCAGTACTTC
CDR3aa: CASSPRGTASQQYF
abundance: -
d_gene: TRBD1
v_gene: TRBV3-1
j_gene: TRBJ2-7

CDR3nt: TGTGCCAGCAGCGCGGGTCCTAACACCGGGGAGCTGTTTTTT
CDR3aa: CASSAGPNTGELFF
abundance: -
d_gene: -
v_gene: TRBV6-4
j_gene: TRBJ2-2

CDR3nt: TGTGCCAGCAGCTTCCCCCCCCACTCGAGCTCTGGAAACACCATATATTTT
CDR3aa: CASSFPPHSSSGNTIYF
abundance: -
d_gene: -
v_gene: TRBV7-6
j_gene: TRBJ1-3

CDR3nt: TGCGCCAGCAGCGCCGACCAGCCCTCCTACAATGAGCAGTTCTTC
CDR3aa: CASSADQPSYNEQFF
abundance: -
d_gene: -
v_gene: TRBV5-1
j_gene: TRBJ2-1

CDR3nt: TGCGCCAGCAGCCAAGCAATGGTGATGCCCCAGCATTTT
CDR3aa: CASSQAMVMPQHF
abundance: -
d_gene: -
v_gene: TRBV4-1
j_gene: TRBJ1-5